This T cell receptor beta chain was identified in a study of T-cell memory formation after mild COVID-19 (TCRdb year 2021). Notes on the research overall: TCR sequence clusters from the two donors were largely donor specific. The cohort comprised two young, previously healthy adult volunteers, one female and one male. Longitudinal TCRalpha and TCRbeta repertoire sequencing tracked T-cell clones expanding and contracting after mild COVID-19 in a couple of donors.

Sequencing relied on an Illumina NovaSeq 6000. TCRalpha and TCRbeta cDNA libraries were built by 5'RACE with constant-segment primers, adding sample barcodes and unique molecular identifiers. RNA was extracted from every sample with Trizol reagent. Libraries were amplified in two PCR steps, with a second sample barcode and Illumina TruSeq adapters added in the second step. Sequencing of the libraries was done on an Illumina NovaSeq, producing 2 x 150 bp paired-end reads. The source study handled its data this way. The reads were demultiplexed and collapsed into UMI-guided consensus sequences using migec v1.2.7. Using mixcr v2.1.11, UMI consensuses were aligned to TRA and TRB V and J templates and then assembled into clonotypes. A clonotype was counted as expanded or contracted only when both edgeR and NoisET called the clonotype significant, with the noise models trained on biological replicates. edgeR calls used a false discovery rate-adjusted p below 0.01 and a log2 fold-change threshold of 1. As an exploratory analysis of dynamics, PCA with hierarchical clustering was applied to max-normalized trajectories of the 1000 most abundant clonotypes. Each responding clone was given a CD4 or CD8 phenotype based on the CD4+ and CD8+ repertoires, which had been sequenced separately. TCRdb cleaned the public reads at Q25 with fastp, built clones with MiXCR and kept in-frame beta chains. Rows with a matching CDR3 protein are joined into one entry that keeps the most common DNA and genes. The V and J calls come from TCRdb's annotation, not from the publication. The sample profile shows around 110,000 distinct CDR3 sequences; about a sixth of them were found once. Clones ranked in the top ten supply 25% to 30% of the sample.

A note on this clonotype: It lacks a known antigen. One base away there is no much larger clone; base qualities are not given.

Ficoll-Paque density gradient centrifugation was the method used to isolate PBMCs. The paper as a whole reports these results and caveats: Balanced CD4/CD8 phenotypes were observed for clones contracting from day 15 to 85, whereas a bias towards CD4+ was observed for a second wave of clones expanding from day 15 to 37. Contracting CD4+ clones appeared mostly in the CM and EM memory subsets, whereas CD8+ clones were enriched in EMRA. Only a couple of mild cases were covered by the study, and larger cohorts that include severe cases with pre-infection samples were considered necessary. Some responding clones were found in pre-infection memory, which suggests that pre-existing cross-reactive memory T cells took part in the SARS-CoV-2 response. SARS-CoV-2 specificity was not confirmed for the second-wave clones peaking on day 37.

Sequencing used PBMCs or a T cell subset sorted from them (not recorded which). The TCR comes from an adult woman who had mild COVID-19 (a few samples of this study predate the infection). The sample titles of this study are shuffled in the database, so cell type and time point are left out; the donor was told from shared clones.

The sequence in DNA is TGCGCCAGCAGCCAAGAAGCCAGGGCGGTTAATGAAAAACTGTTTTTT. This codes for CASSQEARAVNEKLFF. The chain was built from TRBV4-1 and TRBJ1-4, with a tentative D gene TRBD1 over 5 matching bases. Via the germline V gene, CDR1 is MGHRA and CDR2 YSYEKL. Deletion took 0 bases off V and 4 bases off J, with a span of 12 bases between the germline ends. Its CDR3 holds 16 amino acids, cysteine through phenylalanine. The kept DNA is CDR3 alone, 48 bases in frame from the first base.